These T cell receptor beta chains were read from a single sample in a study of identical twins. TCRdb reprocessed the 5' RACE reads via MiXCR and lists one record per CDR3 protein. The table includes about 200,000 distinct CDR3 sequences, 7.5% detected once. This sample also belongs to another study, concerning yellow fever vaccine responses in identical twins.

Material for sequencing was memory (CD45RO+) T cells sorted from blood. The receptors shown here come from a woman aged 18-35 years in good health. Both conserved end residues are part of each CDR3. The D gene is left open where the match is weak. Size values are once, few and many counts, or a class for expanded clones, and some rows have none.

v_call	d_call	j_call	clone_size	cdr3_aa	cdr3_nt
TRBV7-4	TRBD2	TRBJ2-3	-	CASSLGVAGGVTDTQYF	TGTGCCAGCAGCTTAGGTGTAGCGGGGGGGGTCACAGATACGCAGTATTTT
TRBV5-1	TRBD1	TRBJ2-1	few	CASSWGQAYNEQFF	TGCGCCAGCAGCTGGGGACAGGCCTACAATGAGCAGTTCTTC
TRBV12-3/TRBV12-4	TRBD1	TRBJ2-7	-	CASSLGQGQWQQYF	TGTGCCAGCAGTTTAGGCCAGGGACAGTGGCAGCAGTACTTC
TRBV20-1	TRBD2	TRBJ2-1	few	CSARDLPGGHNEQFF	TGCAGTGCTAGAGATCTTCCGGGGGGGCACAATGAGCAGTTCTTC
TRBV3-1	TRBD2	TRBJ2-1	-	CASSQDLIGRPYNEQFF	TGTGCCAGCAGCCAAGATCTTATCGGGAGGCCCTACAATGAGCAGTTCTTC
TRBV20-1	TRBD2	TRBJ2-7	-	CSAIEVLGGFHEQYF	TGCAGTGCTATAGAGGTCCTCGGGGGGTTCCACGAGCAGTACTTC
TRBV6-4	-	TRBJ2-1	many	CASSEGMSGVDEQFF	TGTGCCAGCAGTGAGGGGATGTCGGGAGTGGATGAGCAGTTCTTC
TRBV7-9	-	TRBJ2-3	few	CASRNRYDTDTQYF	TGTGCCTCGAGGAACAGATACGACACAGATACGCAGTATTTT
TRBV20-1	TRBD2	TRBJ2-3	-	CSATTGTSDTDTQYF	TGCAGTGCGACTACCGGGACTAGCGACACAGATACGCAGTATTTT
TRBV7-9	TRBD1	TRBJ2-2	-	CASKQGATGELFF	TGTGCCAGCAAACAGGGGGCCACCGGGGAGCTGTTTTTT
TRBV5-5	-	TRBJ1-4	-	CASRRTLTNEKLFF	TGTGCCAGCAGGAGGACTTTGACTAATGAAAAACTGTTTTTT
TRBV12-3/TRBV12-4	-	TRBJ2-7	few	CASSLKGADSYEQYF	TGTGCCAGCAGTTTAAAAGGGGCCGACTCCTACGAGCAGTACTTC
TRBV4-2	-	TRBJ2-2	few	CASSQDSAGETGELFF	TGTGCCAGCAGCCAAGATTCGGCAGGGGAAACCGGGGAGCTGTTTTTT
TRBV7-6	-	TRBJ2-3	-	CASSSEAGDRDTQYF	TGTGCCAGCAGCTCCGAGGCAGGGGATAGGGATACGCAGTATTTT
TRBV7-2	TRBD1	TRBJ2-1	-	CASSPGLDRGRNNEQFF	TGTGCCAGCAGCCCGGGGCTGGACAGGGGACGTAACAATGAGCAGTTCTTC
TRBV5-1	-	TRBJ2-3	-	CASSQDGRLGTDTQYF	TGCGCCAGCAGCCAGGACGGCCGACTGGGCACAGATACGCAGTATTTT
TRBV7-2	-	TRBJ2-7	few	CASSLQGGGSDYF	TGTGCCAGCAGCCTCCAGGGCGGGGGCAGCGATTACTTC
TRBV28	-	TRBJ1-1	few	CASSLTRAGNTEAFF	TGTGCCAGCAGTTTAACCAGGGCGGGGAACACTGAAGCTTTCTTT
TRBV27	TRBD1	TRBJ2-7	few	CASRRQGIGEQYF	TGTGCCAGCAGGAGACAGGGGATTGGCGAGCAGTACTTC
TRBV18	TRBD1	TRBJ2-1	-	CASSPRGDRYNEQFF	TGTGCCAGCTCACCACGCGGGGACAGGTACAATGAGCAGTTCTTC
TRBV24-1	TRBD1	TRBJ1-5	few	CATSDGDRVGQPQHF	TGTGCCACCAGTGATGGAGACAGGGTCGGCCAGCCCCAGCATTTT
TRBV7-9	-	TRBJ2-7	-	CASSTGIGEQYF	TGTGCCAGCAGTACAGGTATCGGGGAGCAGTACTTC
TRBV6-1	TRBD1	TRBJ1-1	few	CASSASGGRTEAFF	TGTGCCAGCAGTGCCTCAGGGGGACGAACTGAAGCTTTCTTT
TRBV18	-	TRBJ2-7	few	CASSPVDSSYEQYF	TGTGCCAGCTCACCGGTTGACAGCTCCTACGAGCAGTACTTC
TRBV6-5	-	TRBJ2-7	many	CASSLDRNYEQYF	TGTGCCAGCAGTTTAGACAGAAACTACGAGCAGTACTTC
TRBV7-9	-	TRBJ2-7	-	CASSLGDTEQYF	TGTGCCAGCAGCTTAGGTGACACCGAGCAGTACTTC
TRBV7-9	TRBD2	TRBJ2-1	few	CASSPRTSAYNEQFF	TGTGCCAGCAGCCCCCGGACTAGCGCTTACAATGAGCAGTTCTTC
TRBV2	TRBD2	TRBJ2-1	many	CASGRRSGGTPYNEQFF	TGTGCCAGCGGACGCCGTAGCGGGGGGACGCCCTACAATGAGCAGTTCTTC
TRBV7-7	-	TRBJ1-2	once	CASSFRRSTKDRKFYGYTF	TGTGCTAGCAGCTTTAGGAGGAGCACAAAAGACAGGAAATTCTATGGCTACACCTTC
TRBV7-9	TRBD1	TRBJ2-1	many	CASSLEVWFRGPEF	TGTGCCAGCAGCTTAGAGGTTTGGTTTAGGGGGCCGGAATTC
TRBV11-2	-	TRBJ1-1	few	CASSLGLFGKTNTEAFF	TGTGCCAGCAGCTTAGGTTTATTTGGGAAAACGAACACTGAAGCTTTCTTT
TRBV2	-	TRBJ1-6	many	CASSERGPLHF	TGTGCCAGCAGTGAACGGGGACCCCTCCACTTT
TRBV12-3/TRBV12-4	-	TRBJ1-1	-	CASSLTDKNTEAFF	TGTGCCAGCAGTCTCACGGACAAGAACACTGAAGCTTTCTTT
TRBV3-1	-	TRBJ2-3	-	CASSQVGGAWIDTQYF	TGTGCCAGCAGCCAAGTTGGAGGGGCCTGGATAGATACGCAGTATTTT
TRBV28	TRBD2	TRBJ2-5	many	CASSSRGAGEETQYF	TGTGCCAGCAGTTCCCGGGGAGCGGGAGAAGAGACCCAGTACTTC
TRBV6-1	TRBD1	TRBJ1-2	-	CASRRTGGSDYGYTF	TGTGCCAGCAGGCGGACAGGGGGCTCGGACTATGGCTACACCTTC
TRBV29-1	-	TRBJ2-7	few	CSVGPGEDSYEQYF	TGCAGCGTAGGTCCCGGGGAAGACAGCTACGAGCAGTACTTC
TRBV20-1	TRBD2	TRBJ2-7	-	CSSGRDEQYF	TGCAGCAGCGGGAGGGACGAGCAGTACTTC
TRBV15	-	TRBJ2-1	many	CATSRVATNEQFF	TGTGCCACCAGCAGAGTGGCTACCAATGAGCAGTTCTTC
TRBV19	TRBD2	TRBJ2-1	few	CASSVAGGDMQFF	TGTGCCAGTAGTGTTGCGGGAGGCGATATGCAGTTCTTC
TRBV5-1	-	TRBJ1-1	many	CASSLGRALNTEAFF	TGCGCCAGCAGCTTGGGGCGGGCTCTGAACACTGAAGCTTTCTTT
TRBV11-2	-	TRBJ2-7	few	CASSLRTVYEQYF	TGTGCCAGCAGCTTAAGGACAGTCTACGAGCAGTACTTC
TRBV29-1	-	TRBJ2-4	many	CSVEGGPSIQYF	TGCAGCGTTGAGGGGGGTCCTTCAATTCAGTACTTC